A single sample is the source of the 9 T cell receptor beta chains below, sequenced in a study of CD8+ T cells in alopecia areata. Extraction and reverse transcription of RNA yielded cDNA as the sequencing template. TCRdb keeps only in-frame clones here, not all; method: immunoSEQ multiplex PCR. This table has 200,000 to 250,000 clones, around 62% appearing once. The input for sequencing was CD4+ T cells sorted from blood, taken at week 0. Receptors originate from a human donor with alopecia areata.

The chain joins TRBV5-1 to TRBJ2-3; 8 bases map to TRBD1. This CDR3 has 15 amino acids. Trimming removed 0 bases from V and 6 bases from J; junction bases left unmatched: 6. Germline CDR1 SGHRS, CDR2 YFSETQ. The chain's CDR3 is CASSLDGTGADTQYF. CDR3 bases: TGCGCCAGCAGCTTGGACGGGACAGGAGCGGATACGCAGTATTTT.

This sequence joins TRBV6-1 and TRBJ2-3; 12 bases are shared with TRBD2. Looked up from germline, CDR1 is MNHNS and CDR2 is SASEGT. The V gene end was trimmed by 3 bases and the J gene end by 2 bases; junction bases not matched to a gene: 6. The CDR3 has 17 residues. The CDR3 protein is CASSERLAGDFTDTQYF. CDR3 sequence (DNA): TGTGCCAGCAGTGAGAGACTAGCGGGGGACTTCACAGATACGCAGTATTTT.

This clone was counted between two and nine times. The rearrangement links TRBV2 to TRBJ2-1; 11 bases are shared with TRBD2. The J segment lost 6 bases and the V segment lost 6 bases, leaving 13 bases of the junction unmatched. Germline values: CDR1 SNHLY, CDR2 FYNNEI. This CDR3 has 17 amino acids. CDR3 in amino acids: CASRARLAGGGGNEQFF. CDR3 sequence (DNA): TGTGCCAGCAGAGCTAGGCTAGCGGGAGGAGGCGGCAATGAGCAGTTCTTC.

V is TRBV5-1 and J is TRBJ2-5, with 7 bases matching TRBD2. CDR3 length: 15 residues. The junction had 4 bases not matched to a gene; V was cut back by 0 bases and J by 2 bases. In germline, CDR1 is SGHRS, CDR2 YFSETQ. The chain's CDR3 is CASSLAGLQQETQYF. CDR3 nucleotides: TGCGCCAGCAGCTTGGCGGGACTACAGCAAGAGACCCAGTACTTC.

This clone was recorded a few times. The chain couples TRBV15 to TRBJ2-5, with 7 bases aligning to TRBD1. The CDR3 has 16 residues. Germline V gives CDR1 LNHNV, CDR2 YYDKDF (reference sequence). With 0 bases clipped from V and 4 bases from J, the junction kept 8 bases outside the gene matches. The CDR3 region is CATSRDADRPTETQYF. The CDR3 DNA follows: TGTGCCACCAGCAGAGATGCGGACAGGCCGACAGAGACCCAGTACTTC.

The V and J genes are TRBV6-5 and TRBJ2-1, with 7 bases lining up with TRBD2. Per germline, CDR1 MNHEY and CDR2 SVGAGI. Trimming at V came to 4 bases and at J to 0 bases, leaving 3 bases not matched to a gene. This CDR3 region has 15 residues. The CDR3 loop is CASSSLARSYNEQFF. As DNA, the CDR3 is TGTGCCAGCAGTTCACTAGCGCGCTCCTACAATGAGCAGTTCTTC.

CDR3 loop: CASLGGYRNTEAFF. In DNA form, the CDR3 reads TGTGCCTCTTTAGGGGGATACCGCAACACTGAAGCTTTCTTT. The V call is TRBV30, the J call TRBJ1-1; D is perhaps TRBD1 (6 bases). The CDR3 runs to 14 residues. CDR1 GTSNPN and CDR2 SVGIG come from the germline V gene (reference sequence). With 7 bases removed from V and 2 bases from J, the gap between germline ends came to 17 bases.

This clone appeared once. CDR3 amino acids: CAISEPGYTEAFF. The DNA for the CDR3 is TGTGCCATCAGTGAGCCAGGGTACACTGAAGCTTTCTTT. The V and J genes are TRBV10-3 and TRBJ1-1; maybe TRBD1 (5 bases). Germline CDR1 reads ENHRY; CDR2 reads SYGVKD. The V end was cut by 2 bases, the J end by 3 bases, with 7 bases between. The CDR3 spans 13 residues.

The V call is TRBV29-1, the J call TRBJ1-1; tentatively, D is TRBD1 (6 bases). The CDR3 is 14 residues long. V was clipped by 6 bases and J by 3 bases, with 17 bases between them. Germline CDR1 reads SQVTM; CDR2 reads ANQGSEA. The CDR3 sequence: CSVGHRAKDTEAFF. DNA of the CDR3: TGCAGCGTGGGACACCGGGCAAAGGACACTGAAGCTTTCTTT.